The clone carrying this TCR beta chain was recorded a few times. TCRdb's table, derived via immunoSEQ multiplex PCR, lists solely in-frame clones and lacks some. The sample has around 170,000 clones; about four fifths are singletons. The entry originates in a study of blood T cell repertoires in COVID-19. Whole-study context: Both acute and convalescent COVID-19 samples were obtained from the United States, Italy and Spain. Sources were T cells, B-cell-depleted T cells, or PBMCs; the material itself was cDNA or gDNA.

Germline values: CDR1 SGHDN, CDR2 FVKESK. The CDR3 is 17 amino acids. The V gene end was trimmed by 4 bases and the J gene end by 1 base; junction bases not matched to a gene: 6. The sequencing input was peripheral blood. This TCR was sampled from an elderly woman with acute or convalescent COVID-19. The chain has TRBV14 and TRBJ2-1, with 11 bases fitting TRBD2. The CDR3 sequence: CASSRYWTSGSYNEQFF. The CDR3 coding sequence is TGTGCCAGCAGCCGATATTGGACTAGCGGGTCCTACAATGAGCAGTTCTTC. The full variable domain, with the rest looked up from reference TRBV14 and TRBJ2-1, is EAGVTQFPSHSVIEKGQTVTLRCDPISGHDNLYWYRRVMGKEIKFLLHFVKESKQDESGMPNNRFLAERTGGTYSTLKVQPAELEDSGVYFCASSRYWTSGSYNEQFFGPGTRLTVL.